This TCR beta chain was captured by sequencing in a study of blood T cell repertoires in COVID-19. Turning to the study itself: Sites across the United States, Italy and Spain contributed samples from acute and convalescent COVID-19. T cells, B-cell-depleted T cells, or PBMCs supplied cDNA or gDNA.

Authors' processing steps: Estimation of nucleated cell counts was performed using reference gene primer amplification. This table comes from immunoSEQ multiplex PCR, and its TCRdb copy is limited to in-frame clones, with some not included. V, J and clone size are those of that table, while D and trimming were read from the DNA. The table records 200,000 to 300,000 clones, over 70% of them present only once. CDR1 and CDR2 (germline): KGHSH, LQKENI. This CDR3 has 16 residues. V dropped 2 bases and J dropped 6; count of bases not matched to a gene: 9. This receptor was obtained from a woman of 80 years or more with acute or convalescent COVID-19. The J gene is TRBJ2-7, the V gene TRBV18; 11 nucleotides align to TRBD1. Sequencing was done on a sample of peripheral blood. The CDR3 coding sequence is TGTGCCAGCTCACCATCTTTAGGACAGGGGGCGAGCGAGCAGTACTTC. It translates to CASSPSLGQGASEQYF.